The present T cell receptor (beta chain) was sequenced within a study of siplizumab effects on memory and regulatory T cells. General observations from the study: Naive T cells apparently outstripped memory cells in diversity and seemed major alloresponse contributors. Among alloreactive clones, only a minor fraction mapped to unstimulated subsets. Suppressive capability of dividing Tregs from siplizumab cultures went unverified.

Comment on this clone: Its target is not known.

Sequenced by immunoSEQ multiplex PCR; TCRdb stores in-frame clones only, minus some. In the table there are 90,000 to 110,000 clones, under 95% of which are singletons. Material for sequencing was Tregs sorted from blood. The sequence was obtained from a human donor in good health.

This CDR3 is CASSKYAGAVGLTNYGYTF. The CDR3 coding sequence is TGTGCCAGCAGCAAATACGCGGGGGCCGTGGGTCTTACCAACTATGGCTACACCTTC. V usage is TRBV14 and J usage is TRBJ1-2; D might be TRBD1 (6 bases). The V end was cut by 5 bases, the J end by 2 bases, with 27 bases between. Germline-derived CDR1 and CDR2 are SGHDN and FVKESK. CDR3 length: 19 amino acids.